The 13 T cell receptor beta chains listed next were all sequenced from one sample in a study of long-term antiretroviral therapy in people with HIV. Assay version v3.0 of immunoSEQ was used, and it was run at survey level. The method was immunoSEQ multiplex PCR; TCRdb's version includes in-frame clones alone and lacks a portion of them. The sample records around 20,000 clones, about 77% being singletons. Sample: unsorted PBMCs, taken at the start of antiretroviral therapy, before treatment. These receptors were taken from a woman between 40 and 55 years old with HIV.

This rearrangement joins TRBV9 to TRBJ1-1, with D unclear. CDR1 is SGDLS, CDR2 YYNGEE, per germline. The CDR3 runs 13 residues. Trimming left V 3 bases short and J 1 base short, with 7 bases between. The CDR3 sequence: CASSDRQNTEAFF. In DNA form, the CDR3 reads TGTGCCAGCAGCGATCGTCAGAACACTGAAGCTTTCTTT.

The sample holds one count of this clone. The same CDR3 arises from other DNA sequences in this sample as well. The chain is built from TRBV19 and TRBJ1-2, with D unclear. The CDR3 is made up of 12 amino acids. Trimming removed 7 bases at V and 1 base at J, with 7 bases between. CDR1 and CDR2 (germline): LNHDA, SQIVND (reference sequence). CDR3 in amino acids: CASTGVNYGYTF. CDR3 DNA: TGTGCCAGTACCGGAGTTAACTATGGCTACACCTTC.

The gene calls are TRBV12-2 and TRBJ2-5. TRBV12-2 is reported as a pseudogene. The CDR3 extends over 11 amino acids. CDR3 sequence (DNA): TGTGCAAGTCGCTTAGACGAGACCCAGTACTTC. Encoded protein: CASRLDETQYF.

The chain recombines TRBV7-2 with TRBJ2-5; D remains unclear. This CDR3 is 16 amino acids long. From germline, CDR1 is SGHTA and CDR2 FQGNSA. V was clipped by 5 bases and J by 1 base, with 17 bases between them. CDR3 coding DNA: TGTGCCAGCAGCCAACCCCAGCACGCCCTCCAAGAGACCCAGTACTTC. Amino acids: CASSQPQHALQETQYF.

This clone was recorded a few times. This chain uses TRBV7-7 with TRBJ2-5; the D gene is possibly TRBD2 (5 bases). Germline CDR1 SSHAT, CDR2 FNYEAQ (reference sequence). Trimming pared 1 base from V and 2 bases from J, leaving 17 bases between. CDR3 length equals 17 residues. The CDR3 loop reads CASSLGGAQRPQETQYF. The CDR3 DNA follows: TGTGCCAGCAGCTTAGGGGGAGCCCAGAGGCCGCAAGAGACCCAGTACTTC.

This rearrangement joins TRBV4-1 to TRBJ2-1; D not resolved. Per germline, CDR1 MGHRA and CDR2 YSYEKL. There are 15 residues in the CDR3. Trimming stripped 0 bases from V and 8 bases from J, with 14 bases between. The CDR3, as DNA: TGCGCCAGCAGCCAAGAAGTCGCATTCGGGTATGAGCAGTTCTTC. Translating gives CASSQEVAFGYEQFF.

The chain has TRBV7-2 and TRBJ2-7; 12 bases map to TRBD2. Germline V gene sequence: CDR1 SGHTA, CDR2 FQGNSA. The CDR3 covers 15 residues. The junction had 5 bases not matched to a gene; V was cut back by 1 base and J by 7 bases. The CDR3 protein is CASSLEASGGGEQYF. The CDR3 coding sequence is TGTGCCAGCAGCTTAGAGGCTAGCGGGGGGGGAGAGCAGTACTTC.

J is TRBJ2-7 and V is TRBV7-9; D gene ambiguous. Trimming pared 5 bases from V and 0 bases from J, leaving 2 bases between. The CDR3 consists of 11 residues. Germline V CDR1 and CDR2: SEHNR, FQNEAQ (reference sequence). CDR3 residues: CASSHSYEQYF. Written as DNA, the CDR3 is TGTGCCAGCAGCCACTCCTACGAGCAGTACTTC.

The genes are TRBV1 and TRBJ2-3; TRBD2 reflects the table's D call only, with no check against the DNA. TRBV1 is described as a pseudogene. This CDR3 has 18 residues. The CDR3 sequence: CTSSQDARTSGRADTQYF. DNA of the CDR3: TGCACCAGCAGCCAAGATGCTAGGACTAGCGGGCGAGCAGATACGCAGTATTTT.

V is TRBV4-3 and J is TRBJ2-3, with D unclear. Germline V gives CDR1 LGHNA, CDR2 YSLEER. The V end lost 0 bases, the J end lost 4 bases, and 5 bases lay between the germline ends. The CDR3 is 13 residues long. The CDR3 sequence is CASSQDPADTQYF. CDR3 DNA: TGCGCCAGCAGCCAAGATCCGGCAGATACGCAGTATTTT.

The rearrangement joins TRBV18 to TRBJ1-4, with D uncertain. CDR1 and CDR2 from the germline V gene are KGHSH and LQKENI. This CDR3 region has 12 residues. With 6 bases removed from V and 3 bases from J, the gap between germline ends came to 5 bases. The CDR3 loop reads CASSPSNEKLFF. CDR3 in DNA: TGTGCCAGCTCCCCGTCTAATGAAAAACTGTTTTTT.

This chain uses TRBV5-1 with TRBJ2-7; 9 bases map to TRBD1. Germline CDR1 and CDR2: SGHRS and YFSETQ. The CDR3 has 17 residues. V was pared by 2 bases and J by 5 bases, with 14 bases of the junction left unmatched. In nucleotides, the CDR3 is TGCGCCAGCAGCTTCGGAACAGGGACAGGGTTCGTGGACGAGCAGTACTTC. Translation: CASSFGTGTGFVDEQYF. Looking up the rest from reference TRBV5-1 and TRBJ2-7 gives the full variable domain: KAGVTQTPRYLIKTRGQQVTLSCSPISGHRSVSWYQQTPGQGLQFLFEYFSETQRNKGNFPGRFSGRQFSNSRSEMNVSTLELGDSALYLCASSFGTGTGFVDEQYFGPGTRLTVT.

V gene TRBV4-3 combines with J gene TRBJ1-4; D might be TRBD1 (6 bases). Germline V gene data show CDR1 as LGHNA and CDR2 as YSLEER. Trimming shortened V by 6 bases and J by 6 bases, and 17 bases separated the two germline ends. This CDR3 has 15 amino acids. CDR3 DNA sequence: TGCGCCAGCAGAACTATAGGGACAAGGGATGAAAAACTGTTTTTT. The encoded protein is CASRTIGTRDEKLFF.